One and the same sample provided the 27 T cell receptor beta chains below, sequenced in a study of shared clonotypes between healthy human individuals. Profiled with immunoSEQ multiplex PCR; TCRdb holds only in-frame clones, not every one. The sample yields about 610,000 clones, 97% seen once. Sequencing was performed on naive CD4+ T cells sorted from blood. The subset here: CD45RA+ positively selected. The source of these receptors is a woman in her 30s in good health.

The rearrangement joins TRBV2 to TRBJ2-1; 13 bases are shared with TRBD2. This CDR3 comprises 16 residues. Per germline, CDR1 SNHLY and CDR2 FYNNEI. Germline trimming cut 6 bases from V and 3 bases from J; bases unmatched to any gene: 5. CDR3 amino acids: CASRGLAGEGYNEQFF. The CDR3 nucleotides are TGTGCCAGCAGAGGACTAGCGGGAGAGGGCTACAATGAGCAGTTCTTC.

About this clone itself: Within the sample, other DNA sequences also encode this same CDR3. This rearrangement joins TRBV5-1 to TRBJ1-2, with 8 bases fitting TRBD1. Germline V gene data show CDR1 as SGHRS and CDR2 as YFSETQ. CDR3 size: 13 residues. Trimming at V came to 1 base and at J to 6 bases, leaving 2 bases not matched to a gene. The CDR3 coding sequence is TGCGCCAGCAGCTTGCAGGGGGCTGATGGCTACACCTTC. Translating it yields CASSLQGADGYTF.

This clone was seen once. The V gene is TRBV28, the J gene TRBJ2-3; 7 nucleotides agree with TRBD2. Losses at the gene ends were 1 base for V and 1 base for J; bases not matched to a gene: 5. The germline CDR1 and CDR2 sequences are MDHEN and SYDVKM. The CDR3 consists of 16 residues. In DNA form, the CDR3 reads TGTGCCAGCAGTTTATTGTTTCTAGCGGGCACAGATACGCAGTATTTT. Residues: CASSLLFLAGTDTQYF. Full variable domain (remainder filled in from reference TRBV28 and TRBJ2-3): DVKVTQSSRYLVKRTGEKVFLECVQDMDHENMFWYRQDPGLGLRLIYFSYDVKMKEKGDIPEGYSVSREKKERFSLILESASTNQTSMYLCASSLLFLAGTDTQYFGPGTRLTVL.

V gene TRBV4-2 combines with J gene TRBJ2-7; 8 bases match TRBD1. Germline lookup yields CDR1 LGHNA and CDR2 YNFKEQ. Trimming at V came to 1 base and at J to 2 bases, leaving 10 bases not matched to a gene. The CDR3 extends over 17 amino acids. The CDR3 DNA reads TGTGCCAGCAGCCAAGCCCCCGACAGGGGAGCCACCTACGAGCAGTACTTC. Translation gives CASSQAPDRGATYEQYF.

The J gene is TRBJ1-1, the V gene TRBV28, with D possibly being TRBD1 (6 bases). Germline V gene lookup returns CDR1 MDHEN and CDR2 SYDVKM. The germline V and J ends were trimmed by 5 bases and 8 bases, with 15 bases remaining between them. The CDR3 is made up of 13 amino acids. The CDR3 is CASSLPQTGEAFF. Written as DNA, the CDR3 is TGTGCCAGCAGTCTCCCCCAAACAGGGGAAGCTTTCTTT.

The gene calls are TRBV6-5 and TRBJ2-7; possible D gene TRBD2, 5 bases. V shed 2 bases and J shed 7 bases, with 6 bases lying between them. From germline, CDR1 is MNHEY and CDR2 SVGAGI. There are 11 residues in the CDR3. CDR3 protein: CASSYGSEQYF. In DNA form, the CDR3 reads TGTGCCAGCAGTTACGGGAGTGAGCAGTACTTC.

The count of this clone is one. The chain is built from TRBV7-2 and TRBJ2-3; weak D call: TRBD2 (6 bases). The germline gives CDR1 SGHTA, CDR2 FQGNSA. The CDR3 is 15 amino acids. V lost 3 bases and J 0 bases, leaving 10 bases between the germline ends. The CDR3 coding sequence is TGTGCCAGCAGCTTTGGCGGGGCTAGCACAGATACGCAGTATTTT. Its protein product is CASSFGGASTDTQYF.

The chain recombines TRBV28 with TRBJ1-5; D gene uncertain. The CDR3 runs 12 residues. Per the germline V gene, CDR1 is MDHEN and CDR2 is SYDVKM. The V end lost 0 bases, the J end lost 7 bases, and 4 bases lay between the germline ends. In DNA, the CDR3 is TGTGCCAGCAGTTTATGGGAACAGCCCCAGCATTTT. Amino acids: CASSLWEQPQHF.

The chain couples TRBV5-1 to TRBJ2-7; TRBD2 is a possible D gene (5 bases). Trimming left V 0 bases short and J 0 bases short, with 7 bases between. Germline lookup yields CDR1 SGHRS and CDR2 YFSETQ. The CDR3 loop spans 14 amino acids. CDR3 bases: TGCGCCAGCAGCTTGGAGCGGAACTCCTACGAGCAGTACTTC. It specifies CASSLERNSYEQYF. Combining the CDR3 with reference TRBV5-1 and TRBJ2-7 gives the whole variable domain KAGVTQTPRYLIKTRGQQVTLSCSPISGHRSVSWYQQTPGQGLQFLFEYFSETQRNKGNFPGRFSGRQFSNSRSEMNVSTLELGDSALYLCASSLERNSYEQYFGPGTRLTVT.

The chain employs TRBV6-5 and TRBJ2-7, with 12 bases matching TRBD2. Trimming at V came to 3 bases and at J to 7 bases, leaving 7 bases not matched to a gene. Germline CDR1 MNHEY, CDR2 SVGAGI. This CDR3 region has 15 residues. The CDR3 sequence: CASSYRLAGVGEQYF. The CDR3, as DNA: TGTGCCAGCAGTTATAGACTAGCGGGAGTCGGAGAGCAGTACTTC.

The V call is TRBV19, the J call TRBJ1-4; D gene unclear. The CDR3 is 14 residues long. Per the germline V gene, CDR1 is LNHDA and CDR2 is SQIVND (reference sequence). Trimming left V 7 bases short and J 5 bases short, with 14 bases between. CDR3 in amino acids: CASNSPHRNEKLFF. In nucleotides, the CDR3 is TGTGCCAGTAACTCCCCTCATAGAAATGAAAAACTGTTTTTT.

The gene calls are TRBV25-1 and TRBJ1-4, with TRBD1 identical over 8 bases. From germline, CDR1 is MGHDK and CDR2 SYGVNS. The CDR3 contains 16 residues. V lost 6 bases to trimming and J lost 8 bases; unmatched junction nucleotides: 14. CDR3 sequence (DNA): TGTGCCAGCAGCGAGATCGGAGTGGACAGGGACGAAAAACTGTTTTTT. It encodes CASSEIGVDRDEKLFF.

V is TRBV5-1 and J is TRBJ2-5, with TRBD2 identical over 11 bases. CDR3 length equals 17 residues. In germline, CDR1 is SGHRS, CDR2 YFSETQ. With V trimmed by 2 bases and J by 2 bases, 8 bases remained unmatched. The CDR3 DNA sequence: TGCGCCAGCAGCTTATTAGCGGGAGGGCAAAAACAAGAGACCCAGTACTTC. It codes for CASSLLAGGQKQETQYF.

The chain has TRBV4-1 and TRBJ2-5, with 10 bases fitting TRBD2. CDR3 length: 17 residues. Trimming cost V 1 base and J 5 bases; bases outside gene matches: 10. The germline V gene has CDR1 MGHRA and CDR2 YSYEKL. The DNA of the CDR3 is TGCGCCAGCAGCCAAGGGACTCTAGCGGGAGCGCGGGAGACCCAGTACTTC. Amino acid sequence: CASSQGTLAGARETQYF.

The CDR3 loop reads CASSYSGQGTYEQYF. The CDR3 bases are TGTGCCAGCAGCTACTCCGGACAGGGCACCTACGAGCAGTACTTC. The chain couples TRBV11-2 to TRBJ2-7; 8 positions agree with TRBD1. The trim removed 4 bases at V and 2 bases at J, leaving 7 bases unmatched. Germline V gene lookup returns CDR1 SGHAT and CDR2 FQNNGV. This CDR3 is built from 15 residues.

This chain connects TRBV6-5 to TRBJ2-7; 8 bases agree with TRBD2. Germline V gene data show CDR1 as MNHEY and CDR2 as SVGAGI. With V trimmed by 6 bases and J by 0 bases, 7 bases remained unmatched. There are 15 residues in the CDR3. The CDR3, as DNA: TGTGCCAGCAGGTATACCGGGACTAGCTCCTACGAGCAGTACTTC. This encodes CASRYTGTSSYEQYF.

The rearrangement uses TRBV5-6 and TRBJ2-7, with 9 bases identical to TRBD1. The CDR3 extends over 15 amino acids. The junction had 6 bases not matched to a gene; V was cut back by 2 bases and J by 3 bases. Germline values: CDR1 SGHDT, CDR2 YYEEEE. The CDR3 loop reads CASSLPGQGGYEQYF. The CDR3, as DNA: TGTGCCAGCAGCTTACCGGGACAGGGCGGCTACGAGCAGTACTTC.

A remark on this clone: Within the sample, other DNA sequences also encode this same CDR3. The chain couples TRBV7-2 to TRBJ2-7; possibly TRBD1 for D (7 bases). The CDR3 is 14 residues long. The V and J ends lost 6 bases and 0 bases respectively, with 12 bases between them. From germline, CDR1 is SGHTA and CDR2 FQGNSA. In DNA form, the CDR3 reads TGTGCCAGCAGTCCCCAGGGGGGCTCCTACGAGCAGTACTTC. Residues: CASSPQGGSYEQYF.

The genes are TRBV6-1 and TRBJ1-5; D remains unclear. V shed 3 bases and J shed 3 bases, with 6 bases lying between them. The CDR3 extends over 13 amino acids. Per the germline V gene, CDR1 is MNHNS and CDR2 is SASEGT. The CDR3 region is CASSDLVNQPQHF. In DNA, the CDR3 is TGTGCCAGCAGTGACCTAGTCAATCAGCCCCAGCATTTT.

The chain has TRBV28 and TRBJ1-5, with no clear D. CDR3 size: 12 residues. Germline CDR1 is MDHEN and CDR2 is SYDVKM. Trimming left V 2 bases short and J 6 bases short, with 5 bases between. In nucleotides, the CDR3 is TGTGCCAGCAGTTTAGTCGTTCAGCCCCAGCATTTT. Amino acid sequence: CASSLVVQPQHF.

This clone was counted a single time. V gene TRBV10-2 combines with J gene TRBJ2-7; D is perhaps TRBD2 (5 bases). V gave up 7 bases and J gave up 0 bases, with 13 bases separating them. CDR3 length: 14 residues. Per germline, CDR1 WSHSY and CDR2 SAAADI. The DNA of the CDR3 is TGCGCCAGCAAGGCCCAGCGGAGCTCCTACGAGCAGTACTTC. This encodes CASKAQRSSYEQYF.

This chain uses TRBV27 with TRBJ2-7; 9 positions agree with TRBD1. This CDR3 has 14 amino acids. Per the germline V gene, CDR1 is MNHEY and CDR2 is SMNVEV (reference sequence). Trimming took 6 bases from V and 3 from J; bases not matched to a gene: 6. CDR3: CASRTSGQGYEQYF. In DNA, the CDR3 is TGTGCCAGCAGAACCTCGGGACAGGGCTACGAGCAGTACTTC.

V and J are TRBV7-9 and TRBJ1-4; no firm D call. Trimming shortened V by 4 bases and J by 6 bases, and 21 bases separated the two germline ends. Germline V lookup: CDR1 SEHNR, CDR2 FQNEAQ (reference sequence). This CDR3 contains 17 residues. The CDR3 bases are TGTGCCAGCAGCTCCCGGGATTCACCCCCTAGAGATGAAAAACTGTTTTTT. This gives the protein CASSSRDSPPRDEKLFF.

V is TRBV19 and J is TRBJ2-3; D might be TRBD1 or TRBD2, each matching 5 bases. Looked up from germline, CDR1 is LNHDA and CDR2 is SQIVND (reference sequence). Trimming cost V 4 bases and J 4 bases, with 12 bases left between them. CDR3 length: 14 residues. The CDR3 coding sequence is TGTGCCAGTAGTAACCGAGGGGCCCCAGATACGCAGTATTTT. Amino acid sequence: CASSNRGAPDTQYF.

This clone was observed a single time. The J gene is TRBJ1-1, the V gene TRBV4-1; D gene uncertain. This CDR3 comprises 18 residues. CDR1 and CDR2 from the germline V gene are MGHRA and YSYEKL. The germline V and J ends were trimmed by 1 base and 7 bases, with 25 bases remaining between them. The CDR3 protein is CASSQAPPKKDFRYEAFF. CDR3 sequence (DNA): TGCGCCAGCAGCCAAGCACCTCCGAAAAAGGACTTCCGATATGAAGCTTTCTTT.

This rearrangement joins TRBV4-1 to TRBJ1-6; D is unclear. Looked up from germline, CDR1 is MGHRA and CDR2 is YSYEKL. Trimming removed 3 bases at V and 9 bases at J, with 21 bases between. The CDR3 contains 17 residues. CDR3 sequence (DNA): TGCGCCAGCAGCCATCACGGCGGAATATTCGTGGGTTCACCCCTCCACTTT. Protein product: CASSHHGGIFVGSPLHF.

This clone is a singleton in its sample. The genes are TRBV6-5 and TRBJ1-3; D remains unclear. The CDR3 extends over 14 amino acids. Germline V gene data show CDR1 as MNHEY and CDR2 as SVGAGI. V was cut by 4 bases and J by 0 bases, with 7 bases left in between. The CDR3 nucleotides read TGTGCCAGCAGTTGGGGAAGCTCTGGAAACACCATATATTTT. Translation gives CASSWGSSGNTIYF.